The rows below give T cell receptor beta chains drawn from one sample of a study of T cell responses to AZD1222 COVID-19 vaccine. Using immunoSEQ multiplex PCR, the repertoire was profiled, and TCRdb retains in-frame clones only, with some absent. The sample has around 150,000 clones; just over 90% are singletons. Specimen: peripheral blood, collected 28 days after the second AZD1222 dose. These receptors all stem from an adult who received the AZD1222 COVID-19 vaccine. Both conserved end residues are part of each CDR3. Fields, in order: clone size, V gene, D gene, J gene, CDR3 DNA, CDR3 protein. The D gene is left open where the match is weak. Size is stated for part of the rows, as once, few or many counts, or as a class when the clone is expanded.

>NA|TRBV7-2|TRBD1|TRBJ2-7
TGTGCCAGCAGCTTAGTCGGGACAGAGAGCTCCTACGAGCAGTACTTC
CASSLVGTESSYEQYF
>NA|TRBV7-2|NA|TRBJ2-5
TGTGCCAGCAGCTTAGGTGTGACGGACTCCCAAGAGACCCAGTACTTC
CASSLGVTDSQETQYF
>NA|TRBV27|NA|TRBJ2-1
TGTGCCACCCTTCCGGGGGTAGGGGTCAATGAGCAGTTCTTC
CATLPGVGVNEQFF
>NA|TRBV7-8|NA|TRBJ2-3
TGTGCCAGCAGCTTAGCGGCTGCAGATACGCAGTATTTT
CASSLAAADTQYF
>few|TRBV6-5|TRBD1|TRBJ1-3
TGTGCCAGCAGGGGGACAGGGTCTGGAAACACCATATATTTT
CASRGTGSGNTIYF
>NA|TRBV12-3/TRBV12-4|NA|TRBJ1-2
TGTGCCAGCAGTCCCCCAGGACCCTATGGCTACACCTTC
CASSPPGPYGYTF
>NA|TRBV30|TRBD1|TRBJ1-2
TGTGCCCGACCATACAGGGGAGGCTACACCTTC
CARPYRGGYTF
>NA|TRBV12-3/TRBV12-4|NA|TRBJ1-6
TGTGCCAGCACCTCGCAAGAGGTATCACCCCTCCACTTT
CASTSQEVSPLHF
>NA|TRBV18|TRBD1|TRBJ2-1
TGTGCCAGCTTCCCGGGGACAGGGAACAATGAGCAGTTCTTC
CASFPGTGNNEQFF
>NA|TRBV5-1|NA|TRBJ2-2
TGCGCCAGCAGCTTGGAAGCGGAGAACACCGGGGAGCTGTTTTTT
CASSLEAENTGELFF
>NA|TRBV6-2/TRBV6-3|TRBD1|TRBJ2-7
TGTGCCAGCAGCGGACAGGACCCTAATGAGCAGTACTTC
CASSGQDPNEQYF
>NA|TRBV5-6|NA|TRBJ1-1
TGTGCCAGCAGTCGCGGGGGTATTGAAGCTTTCTTT
CASSRGGIEAFF
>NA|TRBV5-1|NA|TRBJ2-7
TGCGCCAGCAGCTTGGCCCGAAGCTACGAGCAGTACTTC
CASSLARSYEQYF
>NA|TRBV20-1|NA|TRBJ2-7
TGCAGTGCTAGTACAGGGGAGGGCCAGTACGAGCAGTACTTC
CSASTGEGQYEQYF
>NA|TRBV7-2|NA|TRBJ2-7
TGTGCCAGCAGCTTAGCTAGCGGTAAATCGGTCGAGCAGTACTTC
CASSLASGKSVEQYF
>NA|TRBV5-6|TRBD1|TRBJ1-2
TGTGCCAGCAGCCAGGGGACAGGGGGCGCGGGGTATGGCTACACCTTC
CASSQGTGGAGYGYTF
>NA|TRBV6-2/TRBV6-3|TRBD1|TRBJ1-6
TGTGCCAGCAGTTACAAAAAGACAGGGGGCAATTCACCCCTCCACTTT
CASSYKKTGGNSPLHF
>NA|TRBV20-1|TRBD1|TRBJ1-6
TGCAGTGCTAGTACTGGGACAGGGGGCTCTGGTTCACCCCTCCACTTT
CSASTGTGGSGSPLHF
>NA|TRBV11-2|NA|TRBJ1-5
TGTGCCAGCAGCCCGGCCGGGACCATACAGCCCCAGCATTTT
CASSPAGTIQPQHF
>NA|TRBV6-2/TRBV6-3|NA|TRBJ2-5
TGTGCCAGCAGTTACCCGCAAGAGGGGCTGGAGACCCAGTACTTC
CASSYPQEGLETQYF
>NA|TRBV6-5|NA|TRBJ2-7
TGTGCCAGCAGTCGACAGGAAAGCTCCTACGAGCAGTACTTC
CASSRQESSYEQYF
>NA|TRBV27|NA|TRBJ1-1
TGTGCCAGCAGCACCCTCCTTGGACAGTCGGAAGCTTTCTTT
CASSTLLGQSEAFF
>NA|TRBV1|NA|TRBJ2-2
TGCACCAGCAGCCAGGTCTTAGGGCTAGCGGGGGGCCCGAACACCGGGGAGCTGTTTTTT
CTSSQVLGLAGGPNTGELFF
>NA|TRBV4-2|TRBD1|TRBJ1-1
TGTGCCAGCAGCCCGCCAGGGGGGACTGAAGCTTTCTTT
CASSPPGGTEAFF
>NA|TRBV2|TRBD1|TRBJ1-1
TGTGCCAGCAGTGAACTGTTACAGGGGGACACTGAAGCTTTCTTT
CASSELLQGDTEAFF
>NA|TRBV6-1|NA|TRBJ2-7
TGTGCCAGCAGTGGAGGAGCCGGTAGGGACAAGTACGAGCAGTACTTC
CASSGGAGRDKYEQYF
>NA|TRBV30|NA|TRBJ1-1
TGTGCCTGGAGGAAACAGGGCACAAGCACTGAAGCTTTCTTT
CAWRKQGTSTEAFF
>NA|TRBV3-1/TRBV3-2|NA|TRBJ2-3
TGTGCCAGCAGCCTAGGGGGGCCAGATACGCAGTATTTT
CASSLGGPDTQYF
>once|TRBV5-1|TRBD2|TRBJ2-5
TGCGCCAGCAGCTTGCCCCAGGGTGCGGGGGGAGAGACCCAGTACTTC
CASSLPQGAGGETQYF